The 18 T cell receptor beta chains given below trace back to one sample, sequenced in a study of cytomegalovirus exposure and HLA in healthy donors. Profiling relied on immunoSEQ multiplex PCR, and the TCRdb table lists in-frame clones only, not all of them. The data contain approximately 150,000 clones, roughly 89% of them singletons. The sample taken for sequencing was PBMCs. Receptor source: a man between 18 and 29 years old in good health and CMV-seropositive.

The chain recombines TRBV27 with TRBJ2-5, with 7 bases matching TRBD1. The junction had 5 bases not matched to a gene; V was cut back by 3 bases and J by 1 base. The CDR3 is made up of 15 amino acids. CDR1 and CDR2 from the germline V gene are MNHEY and SMNVEV (reference sequence). The CDR3 reads CASSFHGQAQETQYF. CDR3 nucleotide sequence: TGTGCCAGCAGTTTTCACGGACAGGCCCAAGAGACCCAGTACTTC.

The chain carries TRBV6-5 and TRBJ2-7; TRBD1 is a possible D gene (6 bases). This CDR3 comprises 15 residues. The V and J ends lost 6 bases and 2 bases respectively, with 17 bases between them. The germline CDR1 and CDR2 sequences are MNHEY and SVGAGI. The CDR3 loop reads CASSPFRDTTYEQYF. In DNA form, the CDR3 reads TGTGCCAGCAGCCCTTTTAGGGACACTACCTACGAGCAGTACTTC.

The rearrangement links TRBV4-1 to TRBJ1-4; D gene unclear. V dropped 3 bases and J dropped 0 bases, with 5 bases sitting between them. Germline CDR1 and CDR2: MGHRA and YSYEKL. There are 14 residues in the CDR3. CDR3 nucleotides: TGCGCCAGCAGCCACCGAGCAACTAATGAAAAACTGTTTTTT. Translating gives CASSHRATNEKLFF.

The gene calls are TRBV2 and TRBJ1-4, with no clear D. Trimming left V 1 base short and J 8 bases short, with 5 bases between. CDR3 length: 12 residues. Germline V gives CDR1 SNHLY, CDR2 FYNNEI. CDR3 nucleotides: TGTGCCAGCAGTGAAGGAGGGGAAAAACTGTTTTTT. Its protein product is CASSEGGEKLFF.

This clone showed up just a few times. The chain employs TRBV28 and TRBJ1-5; the D gene is possibly TRBD1 (5 bases). CDR1 and CDR2 from the germline V gene are MDHEN and SYDVKM. V shed 6 bases and J shed 2 bases, with 8 bases lying between them. This CDR3 has 13 residues. CDR3 DNA sequence: TGTGCCAGCAGGGACACCCGCAATCAGCCCCAGCATTTT. The encoded protein is CASRDTRNQPQHF.

The rearrangement joins TRBV2 to TRBJ2-7; D ambiguous. V was shortened by 4 bases and J by 5 bases, with 6 bases between the two germline ends. Germline lookup yields CDR1 SNHLY and CDR2 FYNNEI. This CDR3 contains 11 residues. The CDR3 spells CASSAGNEQYF. The CDR3 nucleotides read TGTGCCAGCAGTGCAGGAAACGAGCAGTACTTC.

The V gene is TRBV7-9, the J gene TRBJ2-2; 10 bases fit TRBD2. The CDR3 spans 16 residues. CDR1 SEHNR and CDR2 FQNEAQ come from the germline V gene (reference sequence). The trim removed 0 bases at V and 6 bases at J, leaving 4 bases unmatched. CDR3 loop: CASSLALAGAPGELFF. DNA for the CDR3: TGTGCCAGCAGCTTAGCGCTAGCGGGAGCCCCCGGGGAGCTGTTTTTT. Supplemented by reference TRBV7-9 and TRBJ2-2, the full variable domain reads DTGVSQNPRHKITKRGQNVTFRCDPISEHNRLYWYRQTLGQGPEFLTYFQNEAQLEKSRLLSDRFSAERPKGSFSTLEIQRTEQGDSAMYLCASSLALAGAPGELFFGEGSRLTVL.

A few counts support this clone. The chain joins TRBV10-3 to TRBJ1-2; 9 positions agree with TRBD1. The CDR3 contains 13 residues. Germline CDR1 is ENHRY and CDR2 is SYGVKD. After removal of 5 bases from V and 7 bases from J, the junction contained 5 bases not matched to a gene. The CDR3 DNA is TGTGCCATCAGTAGGACAGGGGAGGGTGGCTACACCTTC. Encoded protein: CAISRTGEGGYTF.

This chain uses TRBV10-1 with TRBJ2-3; D might be TRBD1 (5 bases). The CDR3 sequence is 12 residues long. The V end was cut by 5 bases, the J end by 4 bases, with 7 bases between. Germline V gene data show CDR1 as WNHNN and CDR2 as SYGVQD (reference sequence). The CDR3 loop reads CASSPRADTQYF. Here the CDR3 DNA reads TGCGCCAGCAGTCCCAGGGCAGATACGCAGTATTTT.

V is TRBV25-1 and J is TRBJ1-1; D not certain. This CDR3 is built from 13 residues. In germline, CDR1 is MGHDK, CDR2 SYGVNS. V was clipped by 6 bases and J by 3 bases, with 11 bases between them. The CDR3 here is CASSGWQDTEAFF. CDR3 DNA: TGTGCCAGCAGCGGATGGCAGGACACTGAAGCTTTCTTT.

The chain carries TRBV28 and TRBJ2-7; tentative D call: TRBD2 (6 bases). Germline V gives CDR1 MDHEN, CDR2 SYDVKM. This CDR3 has 14 amino acids. V lost 3 bases to trimming and J lost 3 bases, with 12 bases between them. The CDR3 sequence: CASSLGDSRYEQYF. Here the CDR3 DNA reads TGTGCCAGCAGTTTGGGGGACTCGCGCTACGAGCAGTACTTC.

This clone was detected once. This chain links TRBV11-2 with TRBJ1-5; 7 bases match TRBD1. In germline, CDR1 is SGHAT, CDR2 FQNNGV. V dropped 5 bases and J dropped 4; count of bases not matched to a gene: 2. The length of the CDR3 is 13 residues. The CDR3 sequence: CASSRQGNQPQHF. CDR3 bases: TGTGCCAGCAGCCGACAGGGAAATCAGCCCCAGCATTTT.

This sequence joins TRBV9 and TRBJ2-1; D is possibly TRBD2 (6 bases). Germline V gene sequence: CDR1 SGDLS, CDR2 YYNGEE. V shed 0 bases and J shed 7 bases, with 14 bases lying between them. The CDR3 runs 15 residues. The CDR3 DNA is TGTGCCAGCAGCGTAGGGGACTGGGGATCAAATGAGCAGTTCTTC. Its protein product is CASSVGDWGSNEQFF.

This sequence joins TRBV20-1 and TRBJ2-5; D might be TRBD2 (6 bases). Germline assignment: CDR1 DFQATT and CDR2 SNEGSKA (reference sequence). Deletions cut 5 bases from V and 7 bases from J, with 11 bases between. CDR3 length: 11 amino acids. In DNA, the CDR3 is TGCAGTGCTGGGACTCAGGGGACCCAGTACTTC. Translating it yields CSAGTQGTQYF.

The V call is TRBV19, the J call TRBJ1-5; D remains ambiguous. Germline values: CDR1 LNHDA, CDR2 SQIVND (reference sequence). CDR3 length: 13 amino acids. The V end was cut by 5 bases, the J end by 3 bases, with 8 bases between. CDR3 bases: TGTGCCAGTAGTCTGCGATTCAATCAGCCCCAGCATTTT. Amino acids: CASSLRFNQPQHF.

The V call is TRBV30, the J call TRBJ2-2, with a weak D call TRBD1 (6 bases). The CDR3 loop spans 16 amino acids. The V gene lost 4 bases and the J gene lost 2 bases, with 17 bases spanning the gap. The germline CDR1 and CDR2 sequences are GTSNPN and SVGIG (reference sequence). CDR3 residues: CAWTRPGTTNTGELFF. DNA for the CDR3: TGTGCCTGGACCAGACCGGGGACAACCAACACCGGGGAGCTGTTTTTT.

This chain joins TRBV9 and TRBJ2-7; tentatively, D is TRBD2 (7 bases). This CDR3 is built from 14 residues. V was clipped by 2 bases and J by 4 bases, with 13 bases between them. Germline assignment: CDR1 SGDLS and CDR2 YYNGEE. The CDR3 region has the DNA TGTGCCAGCAGCGTTGGGGGGGCTGGATACGAGCAGTACTTC. This codes for CASSVGGAGYEQYF.

In its sample, this clone was seen a few times. Its ends do not fully match the called genes, so a read error is possible. CDR3 loop: CASSLDRAGELFF. The CDR3 nucleotides read TGTGCCAGCAGCCTAGACAGGGCCGGGGAGCTGTTTTTT. The chain carries TRBV11-3 and TRBJ2-2; 7 bases line up with TRBD1. Germline CDR1 and CDR2: SGHNT and YENEEA. The CDR3 runs 13 residues.